What follows are 7 T cell receptor beta chains derived from one specimen sequenced in a study of cytomegalovirus exposure and HLA in healthy donors. PCR amplification relied on 60 Vbeta primers (plus 13 Jbeta primers). Here immunoSEQ multiplex PCR was the method, and the copy in TCRdb shows in-frame clones only, minus some. The table includes some 200,000 clones, around 80% detected once. The material sequenced was PBMCs. The receptor set was obtained from a man aged 45 to 65 in good health and CMV-seronegative.

The chain has TRBV11-2 and TRBJ2-1; TRBD2 might be the D (6 bases). The germline V gene has CDR1 SGHAT and CDR2 FQNNGV. This CDR3 spans 16 amino acids. Trimming pared 8 bases from V and 0 bases from J, leaving 17 bases between. The CDR3 loop is CASVDYGGSSYNEQFF. The CDR3 DNA sequence: TGTGCCAGCGTTGATTATGGGGGGTCCTCCTACAATGAGCAGTTCTTC. The full variable domain, its missing parts supplied by reference TRBV11-2 and TRBJ2-1, is EAGVAQSPRYKIIEKRQSVAFWCNPISGHATLYWYQQILGQGPKLLIQFQNNGVVDDSQLPKDRFSAERLKGVDSTLKIQPAKLEDSAVYLCASVDYGGSSYNEQFFGPGTRLTVL.

This clone was seen once. The V gene is TRBV6-1, the J gene TRBJ2-2; 8 bases are shared with TRBD1. The CDR3 spans 18 residues. The germline gives CDR1 MNHNS, CDR2 SASEGT. V shed 0 bases and J 4 bases; nucleotides not matched to a gene: 10. CDR3 coding DNA: TGTGCCAGCAGTGAAGCAGGTCGGGACAGGTCTAGCACCGGGGAGCTGTTTTTT. It translates to CASSEAGRDRSSTGELFF.

The J gene is TRBJ2-1, the V gene TRBV19, with 13 bases matching TRBD2. This CDR3 is 15 amino acids long. V gave up 6 bases and J gave up 9 bases; unmatched junction bases: 8. Germline V gives CDR1 LNHDA, CDR2 SQIVND (reference sequence). The CDR3 sequence is CASSPTSGRLGEQFF. The CDR3 region has the DNA TGTGCCAGTAGCCCGACTAGCGGGAGGCTGGGTGAGCAGTTCTTC.

The chain is built from TRBV28 and TRBJ2-7; TRBD2 agrees at 9 bases. The V gene end was trimmed by 8 bases and the J gene end by 1 base; junction bases not matched to a gene: 6. This CDR3 has 14 amino acids. Germline-derived CDR1 and CDR2 are MDHEN and SYDVKM. CDR3 sequence (DNA): TGTGCCAGCCGGGTAGCGGGAGTTTCCTACGAGCAGTACTTC. Translated: CASRVAGVSYEQYF. The full variable domain, its missing parts supplied by reference TRBV28 and TRBJ2-7, is DVKVTQSSRYLVKRTGEKVFLECVQDMDHENMFWYRQDPGLGLRLIYFSYDVKMKEKGDIPEGYSVSREKKERFSLILESASTNQTSMYLCASRVAGVSYEQYFGPGTRLTVT.

This clone was counted a few times. This chain links TRBV9 with TRBJ1-3, with 7 positions matching TRBD1. CDR1 is SGDLS, CDR2 YYNGEE, per germline. Unmatched junction bases numbered 3, after V lost 2 bases and J lost 4 bases. The CDR3 extends over 14 amino acids. The CDR3 DNA reads as TGTGCCAGCAGCGTCACAGGGGTAGGAAACACCATATATTTT. Protein: CASSVTGVGNTIYF.

The chain has TRBV25-1 and TRBJ1-6, with 9 nucleotides matching TRBD1. The length of the CDR3 is 15 residues. With 4 bases clipped from V and 8 bases from J, the junction kept 6 bases outside the gene matches. Per germline, CDR1 MGHDK and CDR2 SYGVNS. The CDR3 region is CASSGRTGVDSPLHF. In DNA, the CDR3 is TGTGCCAGCAGTGGCCGGACAGGGGTTGATTCACCCCTCCACTTT.

V gene TRBV27 combines with J gene TRBJ2-7; D might be TRBD1 (6 bases). This CDR3 contains 14 residues. The germline V gene has CDR1 MNHEY and CDR2 SMNVEV (reference sequence). V shed 5 bases and J shed 1 base, with 12 bases lying between them. CDR3 amino acids: CASSGATGSYEQYF. As DNA, the CDR3 is TGTGCCAGCAGTGGTGCGACAGGATCCTACGAGCAGTACTTC.